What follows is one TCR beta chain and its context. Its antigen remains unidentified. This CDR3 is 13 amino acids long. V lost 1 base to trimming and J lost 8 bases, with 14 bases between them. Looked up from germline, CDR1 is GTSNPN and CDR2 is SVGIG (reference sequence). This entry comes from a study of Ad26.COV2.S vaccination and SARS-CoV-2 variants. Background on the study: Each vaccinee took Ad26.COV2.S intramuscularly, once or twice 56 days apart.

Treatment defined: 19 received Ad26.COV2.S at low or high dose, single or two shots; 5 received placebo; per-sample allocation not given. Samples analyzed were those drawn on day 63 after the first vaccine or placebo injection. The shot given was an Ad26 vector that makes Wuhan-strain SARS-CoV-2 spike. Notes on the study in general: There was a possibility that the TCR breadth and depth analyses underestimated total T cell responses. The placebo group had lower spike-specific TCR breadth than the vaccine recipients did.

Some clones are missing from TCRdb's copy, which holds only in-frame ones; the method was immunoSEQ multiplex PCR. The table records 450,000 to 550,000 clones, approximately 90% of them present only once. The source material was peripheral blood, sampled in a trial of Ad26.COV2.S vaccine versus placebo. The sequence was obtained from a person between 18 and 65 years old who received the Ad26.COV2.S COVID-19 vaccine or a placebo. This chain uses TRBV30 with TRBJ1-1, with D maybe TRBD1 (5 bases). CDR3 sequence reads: CAWSALGRGEAFF. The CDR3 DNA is TGTGCCTGGAGTGCCCTAGGACGGGGGGAAGCTTTCTTT.